A single sample gave rise to the 30 T cell receptor beta chains below, sequenced in a study of metastatic and nonmetastatic thyroid tumors (dated by TCRdb to the early 2020s). The receptor library was made with PCR. The data were produced on an Illumina HiSeq 4000. TCRdb redid the processing of the public reads, applying fastp at Q25 and MiXCR, and retained in-frame beta chains. Across this sample there are about 37,000 clones, with 25% to 30% seen only once. The top ten hold approximately 11% of the sample. Before undergoing thyroid surgery, none of the patients had been given any kind of treatment. The sequenced material came from blood. The receptors derive from a male donor with papillary thyroid cancer or a benign thyroid nodule (not recorded which). Some clones in this sample may be carry-over from other donors' samples.

In DNA form, the CDR3 reads TGCGCCAGCAGCCCAAGGAGCTCCTACGAGCAGTACTTC. Translating gives CASSPRSSYEQYF. V is TRBV5-1 and J is TRBJ2-7; no clear D. The V end lost 4 bases, the J end lost 0 bases, and 8 bases lay between the germline ends. The germline V gene has CDR1 SGHRS and CDR2 YFSETQ. The CDR3 spans 13 residues.

This sequence joins TRBV18 and TRBJ2-7, with D possibly TRBD2 on 5 matching bases. V gave up 3 bases and J gave up 4 bases, with 13 bases separating them. The CDR3 is 14 residues long. Germline V gene data show CDR1 as KGHSH and CDR2 as LQKENI. The CDR3 sequence: CASSPTSGNYEQYF. The CDR3 coding sequence is TGTGCCAGCTCACCTACCTCGGGGAATTACGAGCAGTACTTC.

The chain uses TRBV28 and TRBJ1-1; the D gene is possibly TRBD1 (6 bases). CDR1 is MDHEN and CDR2 is SYDVKM in the germline V gene. Between the trimmed V and J ends, which lost 3 bases and 7 bases, there was a span of 12 bases. The CDR3 is made up of 13 amino acids. For the CDR3, the DNA is TGTGCCAGCAGTTTCAGGGGTGTTTATGAAGCTTTCTTT. Translation gives CASSFRGVYEAFF.

This clone was seen repeatedly, ten times or more. CDR3 region: CASSSDTSVTDTQYF. The CDR3 DNA reads TGTGCCAGCAGCTCAGATACTAGCGTAACAGATACGCAGTATTTT. The V and J genes are TRBV7-8 and TRBJ2-3, with TRBD2 matching over 7 bases. The CDR3 extends over 15 amino acids. Looked up from germline, CDR1 is SGHVS and CDR2 is FQNEAQ. V gave up 4 bases and J gave up 3 bases; unmatched junction bases: 7.

This clone showed up many times. The rearrangement joins TRBV6-1 to TRBJ2-5; 11 nucleotides match TRBD2. The CDR3 spans 16 residues. The germline V gene has CDR1 MNHNS and CDR2 SASEGT. The ends lost 6 bases at V and 5 bases at J; junction bases unmatched: 11. The CDR3 sequence is CASSAIGTSGGETQYF. In DNA, the CDR3 is TGTGCCAGCAGCGCGATAGGGACTAGCGGTGGGGAGACCCAGTACTTC.

The sample holds a few counts of this clone. This chain joins TRBV28 and TRBJ1-5; D call uncertain. The CDR3 length is 13 residues. Trimming cost V 3 bases and J 4 bases, with 7 bases left between them. Germline loops: CDR1 MDHEN, CDR2 SYDVKM. The DNA for the CDR3 is TGTGCCAGCAGTTTTGCGGTGAATCAGCCCCAGCATTTT. It encodes CASSFAVNQPQHF.

The chain carries TRBV5-1 and TRBJ2-5; a possible D gene is TRBD1 (7 bases). The CDR3 sequence is 17 residues long. The germline CDR1 and CDR2 sequences are SGHRS and YFSETQ. The ends were cut back, 0 bases at V and 0 bases at J, with 15 bases in the middle. The CDR3 sequence: CASSLGGGTVYQETQYF. Here the CDR3 DNA reads TGCGCCAGCAGCTTGGGTGGGGGGACAGTCTACCAAGAGACCCAGTACTTC.

In this sample, this clone turned up a few times. CDR3 DNA sequence: TGTGCCAGCAGTGAAGGCAGCTATGGCTACACCTTC. This translates into CASSEGSYGYTF. The chain combines TRBV6-1 with TRBJ1-2; no definite D call. This CDR3 contains 12 residues. V was trimmed by 1 base and J by 4 bases, leaving 4 bases between them. Germline V gene data show CDR1 as MNHNS and CDR2 as SASEGT.

The chain employs TRBV7-8 and TRBJ1-6; no clear D gene. V lost 5 bases and J lost 0, with 11 bases in between. The CDR3 spans 16 residues. Per germline, CDR1 SGHVS and CDR2 FQNEAQ. The CDR3 reads CASSLGVSSYNSPLHF. CDR3 nucleotides: TGTGCCAGCAGCCTCGGGGTCAGCTCCTATAATTCACCCCTCCACTTT. Based on the CDR3 plus reference TRBV7-8 and TRBJ1-6, the full variable domain is GAGVSQSPRYKVAKRGQDVALRCDPISGHVSLFWYQQALGQGPEFLTYFQNEAQLDKSGLPSDRFFAERPEGSVSTLKIQRTQQEDSAVYLCASSLGVSSYNSPLHFGNGTRLTVT.

About this clone: Other DNA sequences in this sample translate to the same CDR3. This chain joins TRBV4-3 and TRBJ2-7; D remains ambiguous. The germline V gene encodes CDR1 LGHNA and CDR2 YSLEER. Trimming took 0 bases from V and 0 from J, leaving 9 bases between them. CDR3 length equals 15 residues. CDR3 in amino acids: CASSQDLSDSYEQYF. The CDR3 bases are TGCGCCAGCAGCCAAGATTTGAGCGACTCCTACGAGCAGTACTTC.

This chain connects TRBV7-2 to TRBJ2-7; TRBD2 agrees at 7 bases. The V segment lost 1 base and the J segment 5 bases; nucleotides outside the gene matches: 5. CDR3 size: 14 residues. Germline CDR1 reads SGHTA; CDR2 reads FQGNSA. CDR3 loop: CASSLVGAGDEQYF. CDR3 nucleotides: TGTGCCAGCAGCTTAGTGGGCGCGGGAGACGAGCAGTACTTC.

The table lists this clone with a few counts. This chain links TRBV5-8 with TRBJ2-2, with 8 bases matching TRBD2. The CDR3 runs to 15 residues. The trim removed 3 bases at V and 2 bases at J, leaving 3 bases unmatched. Per the germline V gene, CDR1 is SGHTS and CDR2 is YDEGEE. The CDR3 bases are TGTGCCAGCAGCTATCGGGGGGGCAACACCGGGGAGCTGTTTTTT. Protein product: CASSYRGGNTGELFF.

The V call is TRBV7-2, the J call TRBJ2-7; perhaps TRBD2 as D (6 bases). The CDR3 length is 13 residues. The V and J ends lost 6 bases and 2 bases respectively, with 11 bases between them. Germline V lookup: CDR1 SGHTA, CDR2 FQGNSA. CDR3 in DNA: TGTGCCAGCAGGGGAGCGGGCGCCTACGAGCAGTACTTC. Translated, it gives CASRGAGAYEQYF. The whole variable domain, remainder taken from reference TRBV7-2 and TRBJ2-7, is GAGVSQSPSNKVTEKGKDVELRCDPISGHTALYWYRQSLGQGLEFLIYFQGNSAPDKSGLPSDRFSAERTGGSVSTLTIQRTQQEDSAVYLCASRGAGAYEQYFGPGTRLTVT.

This clone is termed medium-sized. This chain links TRBV5-6 with TRBJ1-2, with unresolved D. The V and J ends lost 2 bases and 1 base respectively, with 12 bases between them. CDR3 length: 15 residues. Germline assignment: CDR1 SGHDT and CDR2 YYEEEE. CDR3 protein: CASSFRASSNYGYTF. Written as DNA, the CDR3 is TGTGCCAGCAGCTTTCGGGCCAGTAGTAACTATGGCTACACCTTC.

The rearrangement links TRBV11-1 to TRBJ2-4, with a possible D match to TRBD2 (6 bases). The CDR3 has 15 residues. Germline-derived CDR1 and CDR2 are SGHAT and FQDESV (reference sequence). The CDR3 loop reads CDGSPGGSPGNIQYF. CDR3 nucleotides: TGTGACGGCAGCCCCGGAGGGTCACCCGGGAACATTCAGTACTTC.

This clone was observed many times. The chain links TRBV7-9 to TRBJ2-1; the match to TRBD2 covers 9 bases. The CDR3 loop spans 16 amino acids. CDR1 SEHNR and CDR2 FQNEAQ come from the germline V gene (reference sequence). V lost 0 bases to trimming and J lost 7 bases; unmatched junction nucleotides: 7. The CDR3 is CASSLAAGGQGNEQFF. The CDR3 DNA reads as TGTGCCAGCAGCTTAGCGGCGGGAGGGCAGGGGAATGAGCAGTTCTTC.

This chain links TRBV3-1 with TRBJ1-2, with D unresolved. Germline V gene sequence: CDR1 LGHDT, CDR2 YNNKEL (reference sequence). This CDR3 comprises 13 residues. V lost 4 bases to trimming and J lost 5 bases, with 11 bases between them. The CDR3 is CASSRGPVYGYTF. For the CDR3, the DNA is TGTGCCAGCAGCCGTGGACCGGTATATGGCTACACCTTC.

The genes are TRBV19 and TRBJ1-2; D is unresolved. Trimming stripped 5 bases from V and 8 bases from J, with 9 bases between. Germline CDR1 and CDR2: LNHDA and SQIVND (reference sequence). The CDR3 runs 11 residues. CDR3 sequence reads: CASSSGEGYTF. The DNA for the CDR3 is TGTGCCAGTAGTTCTGGGGAAGGCTACACCTTC. The full variable domain, completed using reference TRBV19 and TRBJ1-2, is DGGITQSPKYLFRKEGQNVTLSCEQNLNHDAMYWYRQDPGQGLRLIYYSQIVNDFQKGDIAEGYSVSREKKESFPLTVTSAQKNPTAFYLCASSSGEGYTFGSGTRLTVV.

CDR3 nucleotide sequence: TGTGCCAGCAGCTACGCCTGGGACTACAATGAGCAGTTCTTC. This translates into CASSYAWDYNEQFF. The gene calls are TRBV7-2 and TRBJ2-1; D remains ambiguous. Germline lookup yields CDR1 SGHTA and CDR2 FQGNSA. This CDR3 has 14 amino acids. Trimming cost V 4 bases and J 3 bases, with 10 bases left between them.

This clone has more than one count but fewer than ten. J is TRBJ1-6 and V is TRBV7-2, with TRBD1 as a possible D gene (5 bases). Trimming left V 2 bases short and J 10 bases short, with 15 bases between. Per germline, CDR1 SGHTA and CDR2 FQGNSA. The CDR3 length is 15 residues. The CDR3, as DNA: TGTGCCAGCAGCTTAACCAGGGTGGAACAATCACCCCTCCACTTT. It translates to CASSLTRVEQSPLHF.

This clone has at least ten counts. This sequence joins TRBV3-1 and TRBJ2-7; TRBD2 is a possible D gene (5 bases). This CDR3 is built from 18 residues. Germline CDR1 is LGHDT and CDR2 is YNNKEL (reference sequence). Trimming stripped 0 bases from V and 3 bases from J, with 21 bases between. CDR3 sequence: CASSQEGPRALNRYEQYF. The CDR3 bases are TGTGCCAGCAGCCAAGAGGGTCCGCGGGCCCTAAACCGCTACGAGCAGTACTTC.

A few counts support this clone. A read error may produce the germline difference seen at one junction end. Other DNA sequences in the same sample also yield this CDR3. This chain links TRBV6-2 or TRBV6-3 with TRBJ2-5; 9 bases fit TRBD2. The CDR3 totals 16 residues. The germline V gene has CDR1 MNHEY and CDR2 SVGEGT. CDR3 residues: CASSYRRGGRQETQYF. The CDR3 DNA reads TGTGCCAGCAGTTACAGGCGGGGGGGGCGCCAAGAGACTCAGTACTTC.

The table lists this clone with many counts. V gene TRBV5-1 combines with J gene TRBJ1-4; tentatively, D is TRBD1 (5 bases). V shed 0 bases and J shed 2 bases, with 5 bases lying between them. The germline V gene encodes CDR1 SGHRS and CDR2 YFSETQ. This CDR3 is 14 amino acids long. CDR3 protein: CASSLEGTNEKLFF. The CDR3 DNA reads TGCGCCAGCAGCTTGGAGGGGACTAATGAAAAACTGTTTTTT. Based on the CDR3 plus reference TRBV5-1 and TRBJ1-4, the full variable domain is KAGVTQTPRYLIKTRGQQVTLSCSPISGHRSVSWYQQTPGQGLQFLFEYFSETQRNKGNFPGRFSGRQFSNSRSEMNVSTLELGDSALYLCASSLEGTNEKLFFGSGTQLSVL.

This clone was found many times. This may be a read error, as it is one base from a much larger clone. Additional DNA sequences in this sample encode the identical CDR3. J is TRBJ2-7 and V is TRBV6-1; 8 bases are a match to TRBD2. The CDR3 runs to 18 residues. CDR1 is MNHNS, CDR2 SASEGT, per germline. In DNA form, the CDR3 reads TGCGCCAGCAGTGAGGAAGAGGGCGGGAGGAGTTTCACCTACGAGCAGTACTTC. Translating gives CASSEEEGGRSFTYEQYF.

This clone was observed a few times. This CDR3 reads CSARGDRGFAGTQYF. The CDR3 bases are TGCAGTGCGAGGGGGGACAGGGGCTTTGCGGGTACGCAGTATTTT. V and J are TRBV20-1 and TRBJ2-3, with 10 bases lining up with TRBD1. This CDR3 is 15 amino acids long. Trimming took 6 bases from V and 8 from J; bases not matched to a gene: 14. Germline CDR1 DFQATT, CDR2 SNEGSKA (reference sequence).

J is TRBJ2-5 and V is TRBV7-8; the D gene is possibly TRBD1 (5 bases). This CDR3 region has 15 residues. V dropped 5 bases and J dropped 3 bases, with 16 bases sitting between them. The germline V gene has CDR1 SGHVS and CDR2 FQNEAQ. The CDR3 here is CASSPNRQFEETQYF. In nucleotides, the CDR3 is TGTGCCAGCAGCCCTAATCGACAGTTCGAAGAGACCCAGTACTTC.

This clone appeared a few times. The rearrangement uses TRBV3-1 and TRBJ2-7, with D hard to call. In germline, CDR1 is LGHDT, CDR2 YNNKEL (reference sequence). Trimming took 0 bases from V and 3 from J, leaving 9 bases between them. CDR3 length: 14 amino acids. Here the CDR3 reads CASSQDPTHYEQYF. Here the CDR3 DNA reads TGTGCCAGCAGCCAAGATCCGACACACTACGAGCAGTACTTC.

The V and J genes are TRBV27 and TRBJ2-7; D gene unclear. CDR1 MNHEY and CDR2 SMNVEV come from the germline V gene (reference sequence). The CDR3 spans 13 residues. The ends were cut back, 5 bases at V and 0 bases at J, with 8 bases in the middle. Here the CDR3 reads CASSPLNSYEQYF. The CDR3 DNA follows: TGTGCCAGCAGTCCCCTGAACTCCTACGAGCAGTACTTC.

This chain links TRBV6-2 or TRBV6-3 with TRBJ1-6; a weak D match, TRBD1 (5 bases). V lost 2 bases and J 9 bases, leaving 17 bases between the germline ends. The CDR3 has 16 amino acids. Germline V gives CDR1 MNHEY, CDR2 SVGEGT. For the CDR3, the DNA is TGTGCCAGCAGTTACAGGCCCGAATCAAGGGGTTCACCCCTCCACTTT. It yields the protein CASSYRPESRGSPLHF.

In this sample, this clone turned up many times. The chain combines TRBV29-1 with TRBJ2-7, with 8 bases identical to TRBD2. Germline V CDR1 and CDR2: SQVTM, ANQGSEA. Trimming cost V 4 bases and J 2 bases; bases outside gene matches: 7. The CDR3 has 14 residues. The CDR3 nucleotides are TGCAGCGTTGCTAGCGGGTCGACGACCTACGAGCAGTACTTC. Protein: CSVASGSTTYEQYF.